The clone carrying this TCR beta chain showed up many times. The data derive from a study of blood T cell repertoires in COVID-19. Study overall: Material from acute and convalescent COVID-19 was sourced from the United States, Italy and Spain.

Self-reported history from a screening survey and questionnaire set each donor's cohort. Among Cohort 3 donors, those recovered had two negative PCRs, clearance, or symptom resolution. Source study methods: Nucleated cell counts were estimated from reference gene primer amplification. Using immunoSEQ multiplex PCR, the repertoire was profiled, and TCRdb retains in-frame clones only, with some absent. From that table come the V and J calls and clone size; the DNA was used to work out D and trimming. The table includes 200,000 or so clones, under 90% detected once. The sequence derives from a man aged 60 to 75 who had recovered from COVID-19. The sample comprised PBMCs or T cells enriched from blood (not recorded which).

The CDR3 reads CASRDRETGNTIYF. The CDR3 bases are TGCGCCAGCAGGGACAGGGAGACTGGAAACACCATATATTTT. The genes are TRBV10-2 and TRBJ1-3; TRBD1 matches 8 bases. The CDR3 is 14 residues long. Germline V gene lookup returns CDR1 WSHSY and CDR2 SAAADI. With 6 bases clipped from V and 2 bases from J, the junction kept 3 bases outside the gene matches.